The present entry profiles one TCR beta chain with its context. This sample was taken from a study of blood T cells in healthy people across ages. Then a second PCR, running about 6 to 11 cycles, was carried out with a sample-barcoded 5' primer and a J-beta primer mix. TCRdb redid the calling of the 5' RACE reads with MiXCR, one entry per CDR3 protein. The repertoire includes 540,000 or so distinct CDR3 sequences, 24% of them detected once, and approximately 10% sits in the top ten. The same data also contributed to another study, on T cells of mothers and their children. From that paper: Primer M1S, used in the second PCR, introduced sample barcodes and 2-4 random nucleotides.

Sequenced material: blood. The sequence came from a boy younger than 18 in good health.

CDR3 sequence: CASSTTSTDTQYF. Here the CDR3 DNA reads TGTGCCAGTAGTACGACAAGCACAGATACGCAGTATTTT. This chain joins TRBV19 and TRBJ2-3; no reliable D call. The CDR3 totals 13 residues. Trimming cost V 4 bases and J 0 bases, with 5 bases left between them. Germline CDR1 and CDR2: LNHDA and SQIVND (reference sequence).